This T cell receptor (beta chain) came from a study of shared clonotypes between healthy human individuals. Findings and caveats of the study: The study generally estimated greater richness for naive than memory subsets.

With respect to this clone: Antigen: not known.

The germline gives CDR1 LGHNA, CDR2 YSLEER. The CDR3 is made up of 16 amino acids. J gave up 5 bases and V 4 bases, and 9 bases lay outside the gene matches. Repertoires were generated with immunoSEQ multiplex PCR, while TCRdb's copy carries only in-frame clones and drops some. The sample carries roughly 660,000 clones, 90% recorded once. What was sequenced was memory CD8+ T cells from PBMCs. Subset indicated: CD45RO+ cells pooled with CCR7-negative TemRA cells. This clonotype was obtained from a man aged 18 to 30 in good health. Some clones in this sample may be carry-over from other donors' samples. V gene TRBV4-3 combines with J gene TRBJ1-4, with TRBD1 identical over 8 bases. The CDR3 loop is CASSPRRQGKNEKLFF. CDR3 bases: TGCGCCAGCAGCCCGCGCAGACAGGGGAAAAATGAAAAACTGTTTTTT.